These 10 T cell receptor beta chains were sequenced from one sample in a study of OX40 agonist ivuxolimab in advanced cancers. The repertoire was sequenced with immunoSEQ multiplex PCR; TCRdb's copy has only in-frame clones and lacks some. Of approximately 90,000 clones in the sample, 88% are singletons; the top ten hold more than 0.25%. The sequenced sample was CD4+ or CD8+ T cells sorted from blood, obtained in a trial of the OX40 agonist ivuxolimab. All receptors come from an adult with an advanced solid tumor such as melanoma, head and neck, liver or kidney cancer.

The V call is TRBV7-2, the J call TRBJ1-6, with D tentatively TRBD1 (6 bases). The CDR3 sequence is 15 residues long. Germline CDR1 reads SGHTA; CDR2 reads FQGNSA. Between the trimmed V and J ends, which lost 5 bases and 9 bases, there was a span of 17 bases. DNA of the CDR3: TGTGCCAGCAGCCCAAAGACCGGACAGACTTCACCCCTCCACTTT. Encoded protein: CASSPKTGQTSPLHF.

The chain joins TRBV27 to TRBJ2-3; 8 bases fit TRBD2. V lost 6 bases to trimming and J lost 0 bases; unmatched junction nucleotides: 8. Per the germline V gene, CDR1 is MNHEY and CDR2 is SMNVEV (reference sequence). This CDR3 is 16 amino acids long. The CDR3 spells CASSYAGGVSTDTQYF. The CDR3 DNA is TGTGCCAGCAGCTACGCCGGGGGGGTTAGCACAGATACGCAGTATTTT.

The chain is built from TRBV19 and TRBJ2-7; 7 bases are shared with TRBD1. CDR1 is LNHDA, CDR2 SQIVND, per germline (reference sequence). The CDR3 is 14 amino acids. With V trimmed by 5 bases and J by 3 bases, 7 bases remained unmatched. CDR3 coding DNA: TGTGCCAGTAGTGTGGGACAGTTTGACTACGAGCAGTACTTC. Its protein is CASSVGQFDYEQYF.

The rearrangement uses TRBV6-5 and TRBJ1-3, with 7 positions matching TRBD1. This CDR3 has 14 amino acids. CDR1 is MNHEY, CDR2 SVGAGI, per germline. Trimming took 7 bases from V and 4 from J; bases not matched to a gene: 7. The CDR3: CASKSTGNGNTIYF. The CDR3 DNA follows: TGTGCCAGCAAATCGACAGGGAACGGAAACACCATATATTTT.

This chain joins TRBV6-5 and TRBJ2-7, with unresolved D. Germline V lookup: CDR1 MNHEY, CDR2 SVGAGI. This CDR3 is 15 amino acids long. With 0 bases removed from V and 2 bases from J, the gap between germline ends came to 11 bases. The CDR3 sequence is CASSYSMSATYEQYF. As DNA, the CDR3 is TGTGCCAGCAGTTACTCGATGTCGGCCACCTACGAGCAGTACTTC.

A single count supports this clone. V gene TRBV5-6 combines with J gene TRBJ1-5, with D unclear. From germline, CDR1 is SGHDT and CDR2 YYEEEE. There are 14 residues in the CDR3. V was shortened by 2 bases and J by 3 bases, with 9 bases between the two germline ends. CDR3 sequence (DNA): TGTGCCAGCAGCTTAGAAGGTTTCAATCAGCCCCAGCATTTT. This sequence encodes CASSLEGFNQPQHF.

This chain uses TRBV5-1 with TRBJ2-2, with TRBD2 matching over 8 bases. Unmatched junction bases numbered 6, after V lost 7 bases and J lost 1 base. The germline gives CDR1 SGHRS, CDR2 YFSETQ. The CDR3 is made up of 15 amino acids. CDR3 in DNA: TGCGCCAGCGAGGCCCTAGCGGGGAACACCGGGGAGCTGTTTTTT. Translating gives CASEALAGNTGELFF.

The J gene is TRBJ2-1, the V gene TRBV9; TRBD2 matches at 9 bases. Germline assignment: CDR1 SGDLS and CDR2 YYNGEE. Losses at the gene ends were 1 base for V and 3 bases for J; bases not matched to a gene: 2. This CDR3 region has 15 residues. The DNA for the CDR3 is TGTGCCAGCAGCGTACTAGCGGGGAGCTACAATGAGCAGTTCTTC. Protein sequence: CASSVLAGSYNEQFF.

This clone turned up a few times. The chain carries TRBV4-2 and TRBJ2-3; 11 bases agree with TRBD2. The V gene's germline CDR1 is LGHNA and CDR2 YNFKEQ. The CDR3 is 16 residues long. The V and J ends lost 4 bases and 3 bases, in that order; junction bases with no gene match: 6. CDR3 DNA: TGTGCCAGCAGCCGAAAAACTAGCGGGGGTACAGATACGCAGTATTTT. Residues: CASSRKTSGGTDTQYF.

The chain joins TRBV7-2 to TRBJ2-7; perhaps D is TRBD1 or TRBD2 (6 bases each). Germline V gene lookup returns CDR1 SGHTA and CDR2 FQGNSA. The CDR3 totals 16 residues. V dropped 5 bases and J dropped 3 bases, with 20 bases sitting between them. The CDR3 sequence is CASSQDRGGPVYEQYF. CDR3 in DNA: TGTGCCAGCAGCCAAGATCGTGGGGGGCCGGTCTACGAGCAGTACTTC.